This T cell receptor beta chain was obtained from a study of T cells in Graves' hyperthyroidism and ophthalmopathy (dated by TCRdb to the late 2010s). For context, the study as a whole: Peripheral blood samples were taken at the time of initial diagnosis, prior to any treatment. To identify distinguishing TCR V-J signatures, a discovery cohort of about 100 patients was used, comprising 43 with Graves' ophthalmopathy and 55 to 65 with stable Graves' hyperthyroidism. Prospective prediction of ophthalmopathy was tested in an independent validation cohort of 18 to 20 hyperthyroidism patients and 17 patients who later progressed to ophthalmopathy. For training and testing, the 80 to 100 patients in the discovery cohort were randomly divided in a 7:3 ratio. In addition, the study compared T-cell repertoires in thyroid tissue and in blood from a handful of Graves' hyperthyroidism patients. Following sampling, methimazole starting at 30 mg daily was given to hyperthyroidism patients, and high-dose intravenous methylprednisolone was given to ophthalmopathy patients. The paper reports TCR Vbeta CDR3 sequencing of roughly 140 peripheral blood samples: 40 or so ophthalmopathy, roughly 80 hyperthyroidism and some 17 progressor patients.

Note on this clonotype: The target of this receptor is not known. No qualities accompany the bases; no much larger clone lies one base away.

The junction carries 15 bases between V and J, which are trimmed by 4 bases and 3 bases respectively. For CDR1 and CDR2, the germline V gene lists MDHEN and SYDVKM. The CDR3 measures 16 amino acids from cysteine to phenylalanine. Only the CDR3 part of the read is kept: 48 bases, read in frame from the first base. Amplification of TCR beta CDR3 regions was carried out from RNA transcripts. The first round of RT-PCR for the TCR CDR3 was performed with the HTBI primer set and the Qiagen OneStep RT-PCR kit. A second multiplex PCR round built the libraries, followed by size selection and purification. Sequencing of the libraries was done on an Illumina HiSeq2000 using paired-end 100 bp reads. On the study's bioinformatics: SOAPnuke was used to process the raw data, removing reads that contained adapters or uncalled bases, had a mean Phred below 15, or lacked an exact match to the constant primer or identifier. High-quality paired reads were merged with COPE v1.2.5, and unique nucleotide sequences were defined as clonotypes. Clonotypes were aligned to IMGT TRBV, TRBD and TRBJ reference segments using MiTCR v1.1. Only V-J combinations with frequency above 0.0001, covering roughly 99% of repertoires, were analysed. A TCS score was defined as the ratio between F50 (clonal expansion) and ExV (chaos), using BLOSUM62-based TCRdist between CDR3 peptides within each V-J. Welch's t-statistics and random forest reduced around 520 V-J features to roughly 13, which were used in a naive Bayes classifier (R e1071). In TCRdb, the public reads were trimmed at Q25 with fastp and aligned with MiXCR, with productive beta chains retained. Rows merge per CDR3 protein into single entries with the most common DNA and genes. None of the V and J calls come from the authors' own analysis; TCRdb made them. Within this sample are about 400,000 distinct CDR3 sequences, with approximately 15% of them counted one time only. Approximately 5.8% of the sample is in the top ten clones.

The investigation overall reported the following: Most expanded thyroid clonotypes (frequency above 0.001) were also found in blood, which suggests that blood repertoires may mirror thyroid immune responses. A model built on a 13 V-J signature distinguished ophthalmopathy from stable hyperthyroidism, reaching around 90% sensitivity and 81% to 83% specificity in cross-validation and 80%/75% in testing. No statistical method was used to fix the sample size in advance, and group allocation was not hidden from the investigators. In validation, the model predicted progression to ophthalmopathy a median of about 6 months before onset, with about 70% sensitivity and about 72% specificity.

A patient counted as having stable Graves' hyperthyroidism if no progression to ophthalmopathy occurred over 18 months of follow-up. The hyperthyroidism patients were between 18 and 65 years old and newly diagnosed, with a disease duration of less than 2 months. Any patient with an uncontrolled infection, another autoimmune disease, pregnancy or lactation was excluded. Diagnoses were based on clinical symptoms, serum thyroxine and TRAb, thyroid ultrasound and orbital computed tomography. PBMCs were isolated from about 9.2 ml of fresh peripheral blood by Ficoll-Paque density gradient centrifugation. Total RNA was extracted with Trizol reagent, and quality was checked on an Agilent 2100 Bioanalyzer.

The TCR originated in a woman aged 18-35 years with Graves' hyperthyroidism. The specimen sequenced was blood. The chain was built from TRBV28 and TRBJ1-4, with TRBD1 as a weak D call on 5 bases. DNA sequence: TGTGCCAGCAGTTCGTCGGGGGGTACAGCTAATGAAAAACTGTTTTTT. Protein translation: CASSSSGGTANEKLFF.